This is a list of T cell receptor beta chains from one sample in a study of cytomegalovirus exposure and HLA in healthy donors. The assay was immunoSEQ multiplex PCR, and TCRdb's table has in-frame clones only and misses some. The sample lists 60,000 to 85,000 clones; roughly 70% were seen once. Material: PBMCs. The source of these receptors is a man aged 60 to 69 in good health and CMV-seropositive. Each CDR3 is given with its conserved first and last residue. A D gene is named only where the DNA matches it firmly. Rows may omit the clone size; those that give it use once, few, many or a size class.

TRBV7-8	NA	TRBJ1-3	few	CASSFSGATSGNTIYF	TGTGCCAGCAGCTTCTCAGGGGCCACCTCTGGAAACACCATATATTTT
TRBV5-1	TRBD1	TRBJ1-1	NA	CASRPDRDGEAFF	TGCGCCAGCAGACCGGACAGGGATGGTGAAGCTTTCTTT
TRBV5-1	TRBD2	TRBJ2-7	once	CASSLALAGTYEQYF	TGCGCCAGCAGCTTGGCCCTAGCGGGGACCTACGAGCAGTACTTC
TRBV6-5	TRBD1	TRBJ1-1	once	CASSYSLGQGGTEAFF	TGTGCCAGCAGTTACTCCTTGGGACAGGGCGGGACTGAAGCTTTCTTT
TRBV6-1	TRBD2	TRBJ2-7	NA	CASSWTRGNEQYF	TGTGCCAGCAGTTGGACTAGAGGAAACGAGCAGTACTTC
TRBV7-6	NA	TRBJ2-1	few	CASSLGDGNEQFF	TGTGCCAGCAGCTTAGGAGACGGGAATGAGCAGTTCTTC
TRBV7-2	NA	TRBJ1-1	NA	CASSFELRVNTEAFF	TGTGCCAGCAGCTTTGAACTACGGGTGAACACTGAAGCTTTCTTT
TRBV5-1	NA	TRBJ2-3	NA	CASSLGVLTDTQYF	TGCGCCAGCAGCTTGGGTGTCCTCACAGATACGCAGTATTTT
TRBV13	NA	TRBJ1-2	NA	CASSFRTDLDYGYTF	TGTGCCAGCAGTTTTAGGACAGACTTGGACTATGGCTACACCTTC
TRBV5-4	NA	TRBJ2-5	once	CASSKANTGQETQYF	TGTGCCAGCAGCAAAGCTAATACAGGGCAAGAGACCCAGTACTTC
TRBV7-2	NA	TRBJ1-1	NA	CASSSLLQAEAFF	TGTGCCAGCAGCTCCCTTTTGCAGGCCGAAGCTTTCTTT
TRBV4-1	NA	TRBJ2-2	NA	CASSQAGLLTGELFF	TGCGCCAGCAGCCAAGCGGGACTCCTGACCGGGGAGCTGTTTTTT
TRBV4-1	NA	TRBJ1-2	NA	CASSQEQGSYGYTF	TGCGCCAGCAGCCAAGAGCAAGGGAGCTATGGCTACACCTTC
TRBV7-9	TRBD2	TRBJ2-1	NA	CASSLSGSLEQFF	TGTGCCAGCAGCCTTAGCGGGAGTCTTGAGCAGTTCTTC
TRBV29-1	TRBD1	TRBJ2-5	few	CSGLGTGQETQYF	TGCAGCGGCTTAGGGACAGGCCAAGAGACCCAGTACTTC
TRBV5-6	TRBD1	TRBJ1-5	NA	CASSLIPGGQGNQPQHF	TGTGCCAGCAGCTTGATTCCAGGGGGGCAGGGGAATCAGCCCCAGCATTTT
TRBV25-1	NA	TRBJ1-4	NA	CASSAQLTTNEKLFF	TGTGCCAGCAGTGCACAGCTTACAACTAATGAAAAACTGTTTTTT
TRBV2	NA	TRBJ1-1	NA	CASSDTENTEAFF	TGTGCCAGCAGTGATACAGAGAACACTGAAGCTTTCTTT
TRBV28	TRBD1	TRBJ2-7	NA	CASSLIGTGGNEQYF	TGTGCCAGCAGTTTAATAGGGACAGGGGGGAATGAGCAGTACTTC
TRBV5-4	TRBD2	TRBJ2-7	NA	CASSLELSGAEQYF	TGTGCCAGCAGCTTGGAGCTTAGCGGGGCCGAGCAGTACTTC
TRBV6-6	NA	TRBJ1-5	NA	CASSSPDQPQHF	TGTGCCAGCAGTTCCCCGGATCAGCCCCAGCATTTT
TRBV5-1	TRBD1	TRBJ1-1	few	CASSPSTGLMNTEAFF	TGCGCCAGCAGCCCGTCGACAGGGCTCATGAACACTGAAGCTTTCTTT
TRBV15	TRBD1	TRBJ1-5	NA	CATSSRQGGGNQPQHF	TGTGCCACCAGCTCTCGACAGGGAGGCGGCAATCAGCCCCAGCATTTT
TRBV6-5	TRBD2	TRBJ2-1	once	CASSYQREPGGDEQFF	TGTGCCAGCAGTTATCAGCGGGAGCCAGGTGGTGATGAGCAGTTCTTC
TRBV19	NA	TRBJ1-5	NA	CASSTGDRFNQPQHF	TGTGCCAGTAGTACTGGTGACAGGTTCAATCAGCCCCAGCATTTT